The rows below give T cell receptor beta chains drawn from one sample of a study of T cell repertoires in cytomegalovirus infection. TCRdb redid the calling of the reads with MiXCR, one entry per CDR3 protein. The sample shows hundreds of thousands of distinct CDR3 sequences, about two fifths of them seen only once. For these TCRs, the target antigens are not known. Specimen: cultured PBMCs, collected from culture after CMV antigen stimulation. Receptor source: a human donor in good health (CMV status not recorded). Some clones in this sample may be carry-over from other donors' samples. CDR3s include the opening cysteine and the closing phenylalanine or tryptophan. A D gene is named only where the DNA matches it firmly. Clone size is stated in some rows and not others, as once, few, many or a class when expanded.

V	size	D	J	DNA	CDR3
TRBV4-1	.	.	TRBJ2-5	TGCGCCAGCAGGCTTAATAGGTTCTCCCAAGAGACCCAGTACTTC	CASRLNRFSQETQYF
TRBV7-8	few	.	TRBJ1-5	TGTGCCAGCAGCGCACGGAGAGGTCCCGGGAATCAGCCCCAGCATTTT	CASSARRGPGNQPQHF
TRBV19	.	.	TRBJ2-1	TGTGCCAGTACCCGATACCCGATAGCGGCCCCAGTCTACAATGAGCAGTTCTTC	CASTRYPIAAPVYNEQFF
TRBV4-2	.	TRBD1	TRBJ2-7	TGTGCCAGCAGCCAAGAAATAGCGACAGGGCGCTACGAGCAGTACTTC	CASSQEIATGRYEQYF
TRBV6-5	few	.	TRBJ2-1	TGTGCCAGCAGTTACTCGGGCCTCGGGAATGAGCAGTTCTTC	CASSYSGLGNEQFF
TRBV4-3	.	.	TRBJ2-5	TGCGCCAGCAGCCAAGATGACGTAGTGCGCGAGACCCAGTACTTC	CASSQDDVVRETQYF
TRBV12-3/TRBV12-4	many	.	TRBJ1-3	TGTGCCAGCAGCTTCGGATTCTCTGGAAACACCATATATTTT	CASSFGFSGNTIYF
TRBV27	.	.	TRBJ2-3	TGTGCCAGCAGTTTATATAGGACCGAGATCTCTAGCACAGATACGCAGTATTTT	CASSLYRTEISSTDTQYF
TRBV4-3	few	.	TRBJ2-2	TGCGCCAGCAGCCAAGAAGGATCCTCCGGGGGGGAGCTGTTTTTT	CASSQEGSSGGELFF
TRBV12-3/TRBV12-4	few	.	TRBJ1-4	TGTGCCAGCAGTTTCTACAACCAGGGACCCCGTGAAAAACTGTTTTTT	CASSFYNQGPREKLFF
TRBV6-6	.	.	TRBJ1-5	TGTGCCAGCGGTAATGGGCCCAACGGGGATCAGCCCCAGCATTTT	CASGNGPNGDQPQHF
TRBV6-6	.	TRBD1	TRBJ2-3	TGTGCCAGCGGGGACAGTTCAACGCAGTATTTT	CASGDSSTQYF
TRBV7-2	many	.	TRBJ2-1	TGTGCCAGCAGCCCTGCCGGGACGAACAATGAGCAGTTCTTC	CASSPAGTNNEQFF
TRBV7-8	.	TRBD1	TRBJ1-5	TGTGCCAGCAGCACCCAGACAGGGGGATTTAGCAATCAGCCCCAGCATTTT	CASSTQTGGFSNQPQHF
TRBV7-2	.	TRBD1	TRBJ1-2	TGTGCCAGCAGCTTAGCTGGGACAGGGGGCGCGGGGGGCTACACCTTC	CASSLAGTGGAGGYTF
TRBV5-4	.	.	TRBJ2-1	TGTGCCAGCAGCTCGGGGAAGAGCCTAAGCTCCTACAATGAGCAGTTCTTC	CASSSGKSLSSYNEQFF